Included here is one TCR beta chain sequence, with context. The antigen is unknown. In nominal health when sampled, donors likely had unrecorded immune exposures nonetheless. This CDR3 has 15 residues. Germline CDR1 and CDR2: SGHTA and FQGTGA. Unmatched junction bases numbered 9, after V lost 5 bases and J lost 3 bases. PCR employed 60 Vbeta and 13 Jbeta primers. Here immunoSEQ multiplex PCR was the method, and the copy in TCRdb shows in-frame clones only, minus some. The repertoire has about 140,000 clones, more than 60% of them found once; the top ten carry 3% to 3.5%. The data were obtained in a study of cytomegalovirus exposure and HLA in healthy donors. General study findings and limits: Using a false discovery rate of 0.05, a later analysis showed that roughly 16,000 TCR beta sequences were associated with HLA alleles.

The receptor was derived from a man aged 40-49 years in good health and CMV-seronegative. The chain links TRBV7-3 to TRBJ2-7, with 8 bases aligning to TRBD2. The material sequenced was PBMCs. The CDR3 protein is CASSPTGGAFYEQYF. The CDR3 DNA is TGTGCCAGCAGCCCCACGGGGGGGGCCTTCTACGAGCAGTACTTC. Combining the CDR3 with reference TRBV7-3 and TRBJ2-7 gives the whole variable domain GAGVSQTPSNKVTEKGKYVELRCDPISGHTALYWYRQSLGQGPEFLIYFQGTGAADDSGLPNDRFFAVRPEGSVSTLKIQRTERGDSAVYLCASSPTGGAFYEQYFGPGTRLTVT.